This TCR beta chain was identified during a study of cytomegalovirus exposure and HLA in healthy donors. Amplification used 60 Vbeta primers and 13 Jbeta primers. Sequencing used immunoSEQ multiplex PCR; TCRdb keeps in-frame clones, though not all of them. The table shows around 150,000 clones, with about 82% occurring only once. The germline gives CDR1 SEHNR, CDR2 FQNEAQ (reference sequence). Trimming took off 5 bases at V and 7 bases at J, with 21 bases between the two ends. This CDR3 is built from 15 residues. This sequence originates from a male donor in good health and CMV-seronegative. The source material was PBMCs. This chain uses TRBV7-9 with TRBJ2-7; possible D gene TRBD2, 6 bases. CDR3 in DNA: TGTGCCAGCAGCCCGGGGACTCCCCCCGCCCTGGAGCAGTACTTC. Its protein is CASSPGTPPALEQYF.